The rows below give T cell receptor beta chains drawn from one sample of a study of T-cell reconstitution after alpha-beta-depleted transplantation in children. In TCRdb, the PCR reads were re-called with MiXCR into one record per CDR3 protein. The repertoire holds 540,000 or so distinct CDR3 sequences, with about 21% as singletons. The sample consisted of PBMCs, mostly from graft donor cells, taken 360 days after TCRalphabeta/CD19-depleted stem cell transplant. The receptor source for this set is a boy less than two years old who had a stem cell transplant for acute myeloid leukemia, so the T cells may come from the graft donor. Both conserved end residues are part of each CDR3. A D gene is named only where the DNA matches it firmly. Clone size, where shown, is once, few, many, or a class for clones that have expanded.

CDR3nt	CDR3aa	abundance	d_gene	v_gene	j_gene
TGCGCCAGCAGCTCCTTCGGACGGCCAGGGGATGATACGCAGTATTTT	CASSSFGRPGDDTQYF	many	NA	TRBV5-1	TRBJ2-3
TGTGCCAGCAGCGTTTTCGGGACAGGGGCCCTCGAGGGCACCGGGGAGCTGTTTTTT	CASSVFGTGALEGTGELFF	many	TRBD1	TRBV11-2	TRBJ2-2
TGTGCCACCAGCACCGGATTCGGGCTAGAGACCCAGTACTTC	CATSTGFGLETQYF	few	NA	TRBV15	TRBJ2-5
TGCAGTGGTGGGCTAGCGGGGGGGGCCACAGATACGCAGTATTTT	CSGGLAGGATDTQYF	NA	TRBD2	TRBV20-1	TRBJ2-3
TGTGCCAGCAGTTTCTTTCGGAAAAAAAATCAGCCCCAGCATTTT	CASSFFRKKNQPQHF	few	NA	TRBV12-3/TRBV12-4	TRBJ1-5
TGCAGTGCTACCGTGCAGGCCAGCACAGATACGCAGTATTTT	CSATVQASTDTQYF	many	NA	TRBV20-1	TRBJ2-3
TGTGCCAGCAGCTTAGCGAACCGACCATCCGGACCAGATACGCAGTATTTT	CASSLANRPSGPDTQYF	NA	NA	TRBV7-8	TRBJ2-3
TGCAGCGTGCTGAGGGGTTTCCAAGAGACCCAGTACTTC	CSVLRGFQETQYF	NA	NA	TRBV29-1	TRBJ2-5
TGTGCCAGCAGTTACCAGGGGGCGCCGAACACTGAAGCTTTCTTT	CASSYQGAPNTEAFF	many	TRBD1	TRBV6-5	TRBJ1-1
TGTGCCAGCAGCTTAAAAGGTTTCACAGATACGCAGTATTTT	CASSLKGFTDTQYF	NA	NA	TRBV7-2	TRBJ2-3
TGCGCCAGCAGCCAAGTGGTTGGCAGGGGGCGGGATACGCAGTATTTT	CASSQVVGRGRDTQYF	NA	TRBD1	TRBV4-1	TRBJ2-3
TGCGCCAGCAGCTTGGAGGGGGCGGTAGATACGCAGTATTTT	CASSLEGAVDTQYF	NA	TRBD1	TRBV5-1	TRBJ2-3
TGTGCCAGCAGTTACTCGAATAGGGAGCTGAGCTCCTATAATTCACCCCTCCACTTT	CASSYSNRELSSYNSPLHF	few	NA	TRBV6-5	TRBJ1-6
TGCGCCAGCAGCTTAGTCGGAGAAACAACTCAAGAGACCCAGTACTTC	CASSLVGETTQETQYF	many	NA	TRBV5-1	TRBJ2-5
TGTGCCAGCAGTCGTCTGGGGGGGAACACCGGGGAGCTGTTTTTT	CASSRLGGNTGELFF	NA	NA	TRBV2	TRBJ2-2
TGCGCCAGCAGCCAAGCGAGGGACGAGCCAACTAATGAAAAACTGTTTTTT	CASSQARDEPTNEKLFF	NA	NA	TRBV4-1	TRBJ1-4
TGCGCCAGCAGCCCGGAGGTAGCGGGGTTCCGGGAGACCCAGTACTTC	CASSPEVAGFRETQYF	few	TRBD2	TRBV5-1	TRBJ2-5
TGCAGCGTTGGGCGAGTCGGGAGCGGGTCCTACAATGAGCAGTTCTTC	CSVGRVGSGSYNEQFF	many	NA	TRBV29-1	TRBJ2-1
TGTGCCAGCAGCTTACTGGGAGGCGACAATGAGCAGTTCTTC	CASSLLGGDNEQFF	NA	NA	TRBV7-8	TRBJ2-1
TGCAGCGCTGGGTGGGGCAATCAGCCCCAGCATTTT	CSAGWGNQPQHF	few	NA	TRBV29-1	TRBJ1-5
TGTGCCAGCACAGAAAGCTCTGGGGCCAACGTCCTGACTTTC	CASTESSGANVLTF	many	NA	TRBV6-1	TRBJ2-6
TGCAGCGTTGGGAACCCTGACAGACAAGAGACCCAGTACTTC	CSVGNPDRQETQYF	many	NA	TRBV29-1	TRBJ2-5
TGCGCCAGCAGCCCTCGGGAGGGCAACACCGGGGAGCTGTTTTTT	CASSPREGNTGELFF	NA	TRBD2	TRBV4-1	TRBJ2-2
TGCAGTGCTGAGGGGGACCGGGCTGGAAACACCATATATTTT	CSAEGDRAGNTIYF	few	NA	TRBV20-1	TRBJ1-3
TGTGCCAGCAGTGAAGCGCTTATGCCTAACTCTCACACAGATACGCAGTATTTT	CASSEALMPNSHTDTQYF	once	NA	TRBV2	TRBJ2-3
TGTGCCAGCAGCTTAGATCTTGCTAGCGGGGGGGCCAAGACCCAGTACTTC	CASSLDLASGGAKTQYF	few	TRBD2	TRBV11-2	TRBJ2-5
TGTGCCAGCAGTTACGCGGCGGGGGGATCCTACGAGCAGTACTTC	CASSYAAGGSYEQYF	many	TRBD2	TRBV6-5	TRBJ2-7
TGTGCCAGCAGCTTGGGGGACAGCTTTCGCCCCAATGAGCAGTTCTTC	CASSLGDSFRPNEQFF	once	TRBD1	TRBV5-5	TRBJ2-1
TGTGCCATCAGTACCCCTGGGTACGGGAAAGAGACCCAGTACTTC	CAISTPGYGKETQYF	NA	NA	TRBV10-3	TRBJ2-5
TGTGCCAGCAGTTCCTTAGTCGGGGCCGTCCAAGAGACCCAGTACTTC	CASSSLVGAVQETQYF	few	NA	TRBV28	TRBJ2-5
TGTGCCAGCAGCTTAAGCGGACAGGCTCAAGAGACCCAGTACTTC	CASSLSGQAQETQYF	NA	TRBD1	TRBV7-7	TRBJ2-5
TGCAGTGCTAGAGCTCAGCGGGGGTATTACAATGAGCAGTTCTTC	CSARAQRGYYNEQFF	NA	TRBD2	TRBV20-1	TRBJ2-1
TGTGCCAGCAGTGGTGACAGGGGCAATCAGCCCCAGCATTTT	CASSGDRGNQPQHF	NA	TRBD1	TRBV28	TRBJ1-5
TGTGCCAGCATGCCTAAGCCGGGACAGGGGTCTTCAGGACTGTTTTTT	CASMPKPGQGSSGLFF	NA	TRBD1	TRBV6-1	TRBJ1-4
TGCAGCGTTGAAGGAGGGACTAGGCTAGCCTCACTTCCCCCTTACAATGAGCAGTTCTTC	CSVEGGTRLASLPPYNEQFF	many	TRBD2	TRBV29-1	TRBJ2-1
TGTGCCAGCAGTCCCTTTGGGGGCGGCTACGAGCAGTACTTC	CASSPFGGGYEQYF	many	NA	TRBV7-9	TRBJ2-7
TGTGCCAGCAGTGTCAGGGGGCTTCGGACAGATACGCAGTATTTT	CASSVRGLRTDTQYF	NA	TRBD1	TRBV12-3/TRBV12-4	TRBJ2-3
TGCGCCAGCAGTCGGACAGGGCTTACCACCGGGGAGCTGTTTTTT	CASSRTGLTTGELFF	many	TRBD1	TRBV5-1	TRBJ2-2
TGCAGTGCCCACGCACAGAACACTGAAGCTTTCTTT	CSAHAQNTEAFF	few	NA	TRBV20-1	TRBJ1-1
TGTGCCAGCAGTAACCCAGGGAGAGGTGGCAATCAGCCCCAGCATTTT	CASSNPGRGGNQPQHF	NA	NA	TRBV6-5	TRBJ1-5
TGTGCCAGCAGCTTAGCGTATCAGCGGGGGTACAATGAGCAGTTCTTC	CASSLAYQRGYNEQFF	few	TRBD2	TRBV7-6	TRBJ2-1
TGTGCCACGGGGACAGCCAACACTGAAGCTTTCTTT	CATGTANTEAFF	NA	TRBD1	TRBV10-3	TRBJ1-1
TGTGCCAGCAGTTTAGCGCTAGGCGGCGGGGAGCTGTTTTTT	CASSLALGGGELFF	few	NA	TRBV12-3/TRBV12-4	TRBJ2-2
TGCAGTGCTAAGAGATCGGGCCCACAAGGGGTATACGAGCAGTACTTC	CSAKRSGPQGVYEQYF	NA	NA	TRBV20-1	TRBJ2-7
TGCAGTGCTAGGAAACGGGGGCGCACAGATACGCAGTATTTT	CSARKRGRTDTQYF	many	NA	TRBV20-1	TRBJ2-3
TGCAGCGGTGACAAGACCGCGACATTCAATGAGCAGTTCTTC	CSGDKTATFNEQFF	many	NA	TRBV29-1	TRBJ2-1
TGCAGTGCTAGTCTCTCTCTTTTGAACGCTGAAGCTTTCTTT	CSASLSLLNAEAFF	few	NA	TRBV20-1	TRBJ1-1
TGTGCCAGCATCTACCCCGTCCGGGGGGCGGGAGAGACCCAGTACTTC	CASIYPVRGAGETQYF	many	NA	TRBV7-2	TRBJ2-5
TGCAGCGTAGAGACAGGGGCTGAAGCTTTCTTT	CSVETGAEAFF	many	TRBD1	TRBV29-1	TRBJ1-1
TGTGCCACCAGTGATGGCCAGGGAGGCAATCAGCCCCAGCATTTT	CATSDGQGGNQPQHF	few	NA	TRBV24-1	TRBJ1-5
TGCAGTGGGCGGAGCGGGAACACTGAAGCTTTCTTT	CSGRSGNTEAFF	NA	NA	TRBV20-1	TRBJ1-1
TGTGCCAGCGCCTCCGGGACTACCTACGAGCAGTACTTC	CASASGTTYEQYF	few	TRBD2	TRBV6-6	TRBJ2-7
TGTGCCACCAGTGATTCCCCGGACAGGGGGCCAAATCAGCCCCAGCATTTT	CATSDSPDRGPNQPQHF	NA	TRBD1	TRBV24-1	TRBJ1-5
TGTGCCAGCACCCCAGGGAAGGGGGCTTTCTTT	CASTPGKGAFF	few	NA	TRBV6-6	TRBJ1-1
TGTGCCAGCAGTTACAGCGGGTCTATTGGCTACACCTTC	CASSYSGSIGYTF	few	NA	TRBV6-5	TRBJ1-2
TGTGCCAGCAGTTTCGTGGGAACGGGTGAGCAGTTCTTC	CASSFVGTGEQFF	few	NA	TRBV12-3/TRBV12-4	TRBJ2-1
TGCGCCAGCAGCTTGAGCCGGCAAGAGACCCAGTACTTC	CASSLSRQETQYF	many	NA	TRBV12-3/TRBV12-4	TRBJ2-5
TGCAGTGCCACCGACAACTACGAGCAGTACTTC	CSATDNYEQYF	NA	NA	TRBV20-1	TRBJ2-7
TGCAGTGCTCAAAGAACTGCCACAGATACGCAGTATTTT	CSAQRTATDTQYF	NA	NA	TRBV20-1	TRBJ2-3